The 20 T cell receptor beta chains reported below all come from one sample, sequenced in a study of T cells in Graves' hyperthyroidism and ophthalmopathy. RNA transcripts yielded amplified TCR beta CDR3 regions. The study used the HTBI primer set for a first-round RT-PCR of the TCR CDR3. TCRdb reprocessed the multiplex PCR reads via MiXCR and lists one record per CDR3 protein. This sample carries 500,000 to 600,000 distinct CDR3 sequences, 46% of them seen once, and the ten largest clones take around 20%. Sequenced material: peripheral blood or thyroid tissue (not recorded which). The receptors were gathered from an adult woman with Graves' disease, either hyperthyroidism or ophthalmopathy (not recorded which).

Many counts were recorded for this clonotype. V gene TRBV7-2 combines with J gene TRBJ1-2; D unresolved. The ends were cut back, 1 base at V and 7 bases at J, with 4 bases in the middle. Germline V CDR1 and CDR2: SGHTA, FQGNSA. The CDR3 contains 11 residues. CDR3 bases: TGTGCCAGCAGCTTAGTGGGTGGCTACACCTTC. Translating it yields CASSLVGGYTF.

This clonotype was seen repeatedly, ten times or more. The chain is built from TRBV29-1 and TRBJ2-5; no clear D. Germline CDR1 SQVTM, CDR2 ANQGSEA. Trimming took 7 bases from V and 7 from J, leaving 13 bases between them. This CDR3 contains 11 residues. Here the CDR3 DNA reads TGCAGCGCCTTTCGTAAGGGGACCCAGTACTTC. It is translated as CSAFRKGTQYF.

This rearrangement joins TRBV29-1 to TRBJ2-7; 9 bases match TRBD1. CDR1 is SQVTM, CDR2 ANQGSEA, per germline. The trim removed 6 bases at V and 2 bases at J, leaving 5 bases unmatched. There are 13 residues in the CDR3. CDR3 amino acids: CSVVWDRAYEQYF. CDR3 in DNA: TGCAGCGTAGTATGGGACAGGGCCTACGAGCAGTACTTC.

This clonotype has a handful of counts. The chain couples TRBV15 to TRBJ2-5; D might be TRBD2 (5 bases). Germline V gene sequence: CDR1 LNHNV, CDR2 YYDKDF (reference sequence). The CDR3 totals 16 residues. Trimming took off 3 bases at V and 0 bases at J, with 14 bases between the two ends. DNA of the CDR3: TGTGCCACCAGCAGGGGGAGTAGCCGAAACCAAGAGACCCAGTACTTC. Encoded protein: CATSRGSSRNQETQYF.

In its sample, this clonotype was seen many times. One end of the junction varies from germline; a read error may be responsible. J is TRBJ1-1 and V is TRBV12-3 or TRBV12-4; D might be TRBD1 (5 bases). The CDR3 extends over 12 amino acids. The chain's CDR3 is CASSLAGAEAFF. CDR3 nucleotides: TGCGCCAGCAGCTTGGCGGGGGCTGAAGCTTTCTTT.

The chain recombines TRBV2 with TRBJ2-1; 9 bases align to TRBD2. Unmatched junction bases numbered 8, after V lost 4 bases and J lost 4 bases. Germline CDR1 and CDR2: SNHLY and FYNNEI. The CDR3 length is 16 residues. This CDR3 reads CASSAFSGSSYNEQFF. CDR3 DNA sequence: TGTGCCAGCAGTGCCTTTAGCGGGAGTAGTTACAATGAGCAGTTCTTC.

This clonotype was seen a few times. The chain recombines TRBV4-2 with TRBJ1-5, with D perhaps matching TRBD1 (5 bases). Germline V gives CDR1 LGHNA, CDR2 YNFKEQ. Trimming removed 0 bases from V and 11 bases from J, with 23 bases in between. The CDR3 spans 17 residues. In DNA, the CDR3 is TGTGCCAGCAGCCAAGATTGGGCGTGGGGGAGCTACGTGACCCAGCATTTT. It translates to CASSQDWAWGSYVTQHF.

As regards this clonotype: This could be a read error, since a much larger clone is one nucleotide away. V gene TRBV30 combines with J gene TRBJ1-2; no reliable D call. Germline CDR1 reads GTSNPN; CDR2 reads SVGIG (reference sequence). CDR3 length: 12 amino acids. The CDR3 DNA sequence: TGTGCCTGGAGCTTTGCCGGCTATAGCTACACCTTC. Amino acids: CAWSFAGYSYTF.

The rearrangement uses TRBV11-2 and TRBJ2-5, with D perhaps being TRBD1 or TRBD2 (5 bases each). V was cut by 2 bases and J by 5 bases, with 12 bases left in between. CDR1 and CDR2 (germline): SGHAT, FQNNGV. This CDR3 spans 14 amino acids. The CDR3 DNA is TGTGCCAGCAGCTTACGTTTGGGACGGGAGACCCAGTACTTC. Encoded protein: CASSLRLGRETQYF. Drawing the rest from reference TRBV11-2 and TRBJ2-5, the complete variable domain is EAGVAQSPRYKIIEKRQSVAFWCNPISGHATLYWYQQILGQGPKLLIQFQNNGVVDDSQLPKDRFSAERLKGVDSTLKIQPAKLEDSAVYLCASSLRLGRETQYFGPGTRLLVL.

With regard to this clonotype: Since a much larger clone is just one base distant, this may be a read error. This rearrangement joins TRBV12-3 or TRBV12-4 to TRBJ2-5, with 11 bases aligning to TRBD2. The CDR3 spans 14 residues. V shed 8 bases, J shed 7 bases, and the junction held 9 bases outside the gene matches. The CDR3, as DNA: TGTGCCAGCGTAACTAGCGGGAGATGGGGGACCCAGTACTTC. Amino acids: CASVTSGRWGTQYF.

This clonotype was observed a few times. The chain links TRBV4-1 to TRBJ2-2, with 12 bases that match TRBD1. J was trimmed by 6 bases and V by 2 bases; bases with no gene match: 4. The CDR3 sequence is 16 residues long. In germline, CDR1 is MGHRA, CDR2 YSYEKL. Here the CDR3 reads CASSQRDRGRPGELFF. CDR3 in DNA: TGCGCCAGCAGCCAAAGGGACAGGGGGCGACCCGGGGAGCTGTTTTTT.

This clonotype was found many times. V and J are TRBV19 and TRBJ1-3, with unresolved D. The CDR3 totals 15 residues. CDR1 LNHDA and CDR2 SQIVND come from the germline V gene (reference sequence). The germline V and J ends were trimmed by 8 bases and 0 bases, with 14 bases remaining between them. The CDR3 DNA is TGTGCCAGTGCACGGTTGGGAGGCTCTGGAAACACCATATATTTT. It specifies CASARLGGSGNTIYF.

This clonotype occurred many times. The CDR3 region is CASSPGTGDEKLFF. In DNA form, the CDR3 reads TGTGCCAGCAGTCCCGGGACAGGGGATGAAAAACTGTTTTTT. The J gene is TRBJ1-4, the V gene TRBV6-6, with TRBD1 matching 10 bases. The germline CDR1 and CDR2 sequences are MNHNY and SVGAGI (reference sequence). The V gene end was trimmed by 5 bases and the J gene end by 6 bases; junction bases not matched to a gene: 3. This CDR3 region has 14 residues.

In its sample, this clonotype was seen many times. V usage is TRBV5-1 and J usage is TRBJ1-4; D is perhaps TRBD1 (5 bases). Trimming took 5 bases from V and 6 from J, leaving 11 bases between them. Germline assignment: CDR1 SGHRS and CDR2 YFSETQ. CDR3 length: 13 residues. This chain's CDR3 is CASRPGTDEKLFF. The CDR3 coding sequence is TGCGCCAGCAGACCCGGGACGGATGAAAAACTGTTTTTT.

In DNA form, the CDR3 reads TGTGCCACCAGCAGCCCTATCCCCGACAGTCATGGCTACACCTTC. Its protein product is CATSSPIPDSHGYTF. The chain couples TRBV15 to TRBJ1-2, with D perhaps matching TRBD1 (5 bases). The germline CDR1 and CDR2 sequences are LNHNV and YYDKDF (reference sequence). The CDR3 length is 15 residues. Trimming removed 3 bases from V and 6 bases from J, with 17 bases in between.

With respect to this clonotype: This may be a read error: a much more frequent sequence differs by one nucleotide. The chain couples TRBV5-4 to TRBJ2-2, with a weak D call TRBD2 (6 bases). The CDR3 runs to 16 residues. Germline CDR1 and CDR2: SGHNT and YYREEE (reference sequence). The CDR3 DNA follows: TGTGCCGGCAGCTTGAGTCCGCGGGGGAACACCGGGGAGCTGTTTTTT. Its translation is CAGSLSPRGNTGELFF.

About this clonotype: Germline is not matched at one junction end, which may reflect a read error. This rearrangement joins TRBV12-3 or TRBV12-4 to TRBJ1-4, with 9 bases fitting TRBD1. CDR3 length: 14 amino acids. The CDR3 here is CASCLGQGVAKLFF. CDR3 nucleotide sequence: TGTGCCAGCTGTTTGGGACAGGGAGTAGCAAAACTGTTTTTT.

CDR3 in amino acids: CASSSGELGMRVPLHF. CDR3 sequence (DNA): TGTGCCAGCAGCTCTGGGGAGCTAGGAATGCGGGTACCCCTCCACTTT. J is TRBJ1-6 and V is TRBV7-2; unclear D gene. Germline V lookup: CDR1 SGHTA, CDR2 FQGNSA. The length of the CDR3 is 16 residues. V was clipped by 4 bases and J by 12 bases, with 22 bases between them.

A remark on this clonotype: At one end the junction does not follow the germline gene, possibly because of a read error. The CDR3 spells CASRESKNTEAFF. DNA for the CDR3: TGCGCCAGCAGAGAGTCGAAGAACACTGAAGCTTTCTTT. This chain connects TRBV10-2 to TRBJ1-1; D gene ambiguous. Germline V gives CDR1 WSHSY, CDR2 SAAADI. This CDR3 comprises 13 residues.

The chain is built from TRBV7-6 and TRBJ2-7; tentative D call: TRBD2 (7 bases). The CDR3 runs to 14 residues. Germline V gene sequence: CDR1 SGHVS, CDR2 FNYEAQ. Trimming removed 5 bases at V and 8 bases at J, with 19 bases between. The CDR3 coding sequence is TGTGCCAGCAGCCCGGGGGGCGATCAGCCCCAGCAGTACTTC. This gives the protein CASSPGGDQPQQYF.